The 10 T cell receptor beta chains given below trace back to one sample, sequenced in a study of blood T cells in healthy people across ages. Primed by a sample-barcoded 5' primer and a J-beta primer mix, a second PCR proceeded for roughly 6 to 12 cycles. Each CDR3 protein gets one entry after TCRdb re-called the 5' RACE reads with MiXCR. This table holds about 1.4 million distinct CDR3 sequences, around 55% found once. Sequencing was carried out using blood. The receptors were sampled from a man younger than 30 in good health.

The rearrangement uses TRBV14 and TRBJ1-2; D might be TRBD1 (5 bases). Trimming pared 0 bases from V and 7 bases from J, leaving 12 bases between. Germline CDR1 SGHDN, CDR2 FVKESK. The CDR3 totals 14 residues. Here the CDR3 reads CASSQEVGGTGYTF. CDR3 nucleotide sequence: TGTGCCAGCAGCCAAGAGGTCGGGGGAACTGGCTACACCTTC.

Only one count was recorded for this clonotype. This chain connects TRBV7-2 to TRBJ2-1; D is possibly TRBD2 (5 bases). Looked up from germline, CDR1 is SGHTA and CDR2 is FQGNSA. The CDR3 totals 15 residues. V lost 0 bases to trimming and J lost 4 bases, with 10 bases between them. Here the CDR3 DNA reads TGTGCCAGCAGCTTAGCCGGGATTCGATACAATGAGCAGTTCTTC. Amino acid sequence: CASSLAGIRYNEQFF.

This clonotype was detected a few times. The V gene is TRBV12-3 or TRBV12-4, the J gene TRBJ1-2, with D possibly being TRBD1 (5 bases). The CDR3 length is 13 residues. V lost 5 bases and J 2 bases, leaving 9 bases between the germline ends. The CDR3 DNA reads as TGTGCCAGCAGTCCCCGACAGAACTATGGCTACACCTTC. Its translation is CASSPRQNYGYTF.

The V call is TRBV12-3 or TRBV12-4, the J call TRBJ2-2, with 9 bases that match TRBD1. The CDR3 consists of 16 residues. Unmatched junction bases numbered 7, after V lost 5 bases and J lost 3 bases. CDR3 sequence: CASSLGTGPYTGELFF. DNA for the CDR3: TGTGCCAGCAGTCTAGGGACAGGGCCCTACACCGGGGAGCTGTTTTTT.

CDR3 protein: CSVGQGSHQPQHF. DNA for the CDR3: TGCAGTGTTGGACAGGGGAGCCATCAGCCCCAGCATTTT. This chain links TRBV20-1 with TRBJ1-5; 9 nucleotides align to TRBD1. Germline V lookup: CDR1 DFQATT, CDR2 SNEGSKA (reference sequence). The CDR3 covers 13 residues. J lost 5 bases, V lost 7 bases, and 6 bases had no gene match.

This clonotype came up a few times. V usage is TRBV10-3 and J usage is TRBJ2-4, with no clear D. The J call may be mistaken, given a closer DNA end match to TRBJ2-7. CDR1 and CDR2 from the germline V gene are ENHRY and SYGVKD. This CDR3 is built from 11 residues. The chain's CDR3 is CAATTQGEQYF. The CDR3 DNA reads TGTGCCGCGACAACTCAAGGCGAGCAGTACTTC.

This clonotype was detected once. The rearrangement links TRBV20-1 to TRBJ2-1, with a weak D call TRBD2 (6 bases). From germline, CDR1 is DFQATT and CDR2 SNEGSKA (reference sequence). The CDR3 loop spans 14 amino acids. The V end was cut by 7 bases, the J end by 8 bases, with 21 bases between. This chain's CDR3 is CSVERAFRRDEQFF. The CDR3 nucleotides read TGCAGTGTGGAGCGGGCCTTTCGTCGCGATGAGCAGTTCTTC.

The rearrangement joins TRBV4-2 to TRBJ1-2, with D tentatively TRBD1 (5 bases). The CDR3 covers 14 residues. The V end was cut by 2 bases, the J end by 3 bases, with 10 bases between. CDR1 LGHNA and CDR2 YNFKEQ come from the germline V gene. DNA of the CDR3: TGTGCCAGCAGCCAATTGGGGGATTACTATGGCTACACCTTC. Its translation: CASSQLGDYYGYTF.

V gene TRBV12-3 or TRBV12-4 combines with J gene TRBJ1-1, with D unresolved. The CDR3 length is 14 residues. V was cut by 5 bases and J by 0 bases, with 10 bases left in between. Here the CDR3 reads CASSRHLMNTEAFF. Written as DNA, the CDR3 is TGTGCCAGCAGTCGACACCTCATGAACACTGAAGCTTTCTTT.

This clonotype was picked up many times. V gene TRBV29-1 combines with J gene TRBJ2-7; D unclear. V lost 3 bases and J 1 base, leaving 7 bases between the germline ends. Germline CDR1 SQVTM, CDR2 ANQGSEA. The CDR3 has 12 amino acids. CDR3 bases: TGCAGCGTTGAGACGGATTCCTACGAGCAGTACTTC. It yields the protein CSVETDSYEQYF.